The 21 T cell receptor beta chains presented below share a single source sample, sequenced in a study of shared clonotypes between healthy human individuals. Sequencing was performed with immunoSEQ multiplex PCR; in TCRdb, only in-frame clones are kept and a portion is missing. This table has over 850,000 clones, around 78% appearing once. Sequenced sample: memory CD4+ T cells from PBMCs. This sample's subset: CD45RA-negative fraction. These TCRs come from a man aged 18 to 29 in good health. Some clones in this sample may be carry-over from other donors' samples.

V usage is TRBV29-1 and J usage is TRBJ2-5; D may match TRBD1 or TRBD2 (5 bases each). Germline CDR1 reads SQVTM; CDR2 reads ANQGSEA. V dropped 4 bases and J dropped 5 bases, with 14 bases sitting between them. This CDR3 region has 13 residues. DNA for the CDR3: TGCAGCGTTGTGGGGGTGGGGTATGAGACCCAGTACTTC. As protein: CSVVGVGYETQYF.

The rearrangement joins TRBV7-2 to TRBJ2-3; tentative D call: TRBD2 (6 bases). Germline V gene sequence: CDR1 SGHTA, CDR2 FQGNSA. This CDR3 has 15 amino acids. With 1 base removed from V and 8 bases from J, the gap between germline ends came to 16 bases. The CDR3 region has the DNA TGTGCCAGCAGCTTAGATATCACGGGAGAGGGTACGCAGTATTTT. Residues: CASSLDITGEGTQYF.

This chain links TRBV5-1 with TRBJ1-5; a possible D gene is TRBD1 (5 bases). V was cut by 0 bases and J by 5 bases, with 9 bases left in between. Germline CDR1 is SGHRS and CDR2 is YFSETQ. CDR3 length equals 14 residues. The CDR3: CASSLAGEHQPQHF. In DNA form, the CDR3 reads TGCGCCAGCAGCTTGGCGGGGGAACATCAGCCCCAGCATTTT.

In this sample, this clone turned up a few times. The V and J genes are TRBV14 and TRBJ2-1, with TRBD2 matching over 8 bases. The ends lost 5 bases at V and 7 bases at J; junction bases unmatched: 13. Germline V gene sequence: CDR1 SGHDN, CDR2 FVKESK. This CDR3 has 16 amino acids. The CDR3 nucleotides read TGTGCCAGCAGCTCCCATAGCGGGATCGGGTCAAATGAGCAGTTCTTC. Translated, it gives CASSSHSGIGSNEQFF.

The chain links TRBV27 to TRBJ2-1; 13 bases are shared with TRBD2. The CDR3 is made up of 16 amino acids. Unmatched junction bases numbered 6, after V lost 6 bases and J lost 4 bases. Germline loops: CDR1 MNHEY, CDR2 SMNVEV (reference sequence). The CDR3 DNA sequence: TGTGCCAGCAGGTTCGGGACTAGCGGGAATTACAATGAGCAGTTCTTC. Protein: CASRFGTSGNYNEQFF.

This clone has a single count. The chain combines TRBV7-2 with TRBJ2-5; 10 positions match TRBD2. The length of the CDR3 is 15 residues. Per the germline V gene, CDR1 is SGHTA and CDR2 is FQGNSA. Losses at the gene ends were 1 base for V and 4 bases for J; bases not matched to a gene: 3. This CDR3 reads CASSLGVAGGETQYF. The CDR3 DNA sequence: TGTGCCAGCAGCTTAGGGGTAGCGGGAGGAGAGACCCAGTACTTC.

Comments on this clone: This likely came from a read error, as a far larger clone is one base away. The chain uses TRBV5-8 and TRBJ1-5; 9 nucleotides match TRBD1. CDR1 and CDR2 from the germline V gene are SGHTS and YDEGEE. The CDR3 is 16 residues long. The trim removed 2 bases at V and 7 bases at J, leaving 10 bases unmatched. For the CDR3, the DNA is TGTGCCAGCAGCTTATTGGGACAGGGCAGTTGGCAGCCCCAGCATTTT. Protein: CASSLLGQGSWQPQHF.

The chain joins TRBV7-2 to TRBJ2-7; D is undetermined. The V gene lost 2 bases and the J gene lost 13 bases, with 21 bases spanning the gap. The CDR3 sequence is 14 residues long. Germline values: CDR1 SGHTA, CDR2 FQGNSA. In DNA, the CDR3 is TGTGCCAGCAGCTTATCCGCATCGGCGCCGTTAATTTACTTC. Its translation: CASSLSASAPLIYF.

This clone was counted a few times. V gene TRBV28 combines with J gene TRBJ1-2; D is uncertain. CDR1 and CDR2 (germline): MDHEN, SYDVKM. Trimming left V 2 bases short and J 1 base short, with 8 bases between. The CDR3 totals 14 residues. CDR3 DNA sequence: TGTGCCAGCAGTTTACTTCGGGTTAACTATGGCTACACCTTC. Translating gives CASSLLRVNYGYTF.

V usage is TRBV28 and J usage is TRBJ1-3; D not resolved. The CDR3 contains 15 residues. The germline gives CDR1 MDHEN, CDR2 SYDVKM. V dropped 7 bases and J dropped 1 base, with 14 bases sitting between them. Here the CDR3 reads CASTPVEGSGNTIYF. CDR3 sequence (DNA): TGTGCCAGCACCCCGGTGGAAGGGTCTGGAAACACCATATATTTT.

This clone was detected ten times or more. In DNA form, the CDR3 reads TGTGCCAGTAGCCCGCCGGGAGTGGATACGCAGTATTTT. Amino acid sequence: CASSPPGVDTQYF. J is TRBJ2-3 and V is TRBV19, with D maybe TRBD2 (6 bases). Germline V gene data show CDR1 as LNHDA and CDR2 as SQIVND (reference sequence). The CDR3 contains 13 residues. Trimming took off 6 bases at V and 6 bases at J, with 13 bases between the two ends.

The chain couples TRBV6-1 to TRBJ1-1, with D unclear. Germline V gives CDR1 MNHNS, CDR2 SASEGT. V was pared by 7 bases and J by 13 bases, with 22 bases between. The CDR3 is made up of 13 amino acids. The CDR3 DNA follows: TGTGCCAGCACCCGAAGGCGGGGAGACGGGGTTTTCTTT. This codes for CASTRRRGDGVFF.

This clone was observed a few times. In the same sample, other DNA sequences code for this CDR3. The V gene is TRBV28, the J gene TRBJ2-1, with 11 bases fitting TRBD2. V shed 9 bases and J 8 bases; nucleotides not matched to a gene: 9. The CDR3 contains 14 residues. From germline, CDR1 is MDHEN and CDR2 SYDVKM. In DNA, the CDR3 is TGTGCCAGTCAAACTAGCGGGAGTAAGGATGAGCAGTTCTTC. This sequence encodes CASQTSGSKDEQFF.

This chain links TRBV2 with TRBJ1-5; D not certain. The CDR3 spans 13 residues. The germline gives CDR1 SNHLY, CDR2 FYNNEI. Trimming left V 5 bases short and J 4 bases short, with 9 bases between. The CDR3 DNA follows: TGTGCCAGCAGTAGAACTGCTAATCAGCCCCAGCATTTT. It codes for CASSRTANQPQHF.

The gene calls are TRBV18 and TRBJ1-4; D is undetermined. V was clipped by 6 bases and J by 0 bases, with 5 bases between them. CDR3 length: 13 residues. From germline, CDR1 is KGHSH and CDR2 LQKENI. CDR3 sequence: CASSLTTNEKLFF. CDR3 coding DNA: TGTGCCAGCTCCCTTACAACTAATGAAAAACTGTTTTTT.

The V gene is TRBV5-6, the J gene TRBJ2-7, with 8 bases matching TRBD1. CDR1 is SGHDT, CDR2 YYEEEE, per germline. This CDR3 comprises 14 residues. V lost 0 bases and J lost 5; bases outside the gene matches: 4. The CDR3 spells CASSLGQGLHEQYF. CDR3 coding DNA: TGTGCCAGCAGCTTGGGACAGGGGCTCCACGAGCAGTACTTC.

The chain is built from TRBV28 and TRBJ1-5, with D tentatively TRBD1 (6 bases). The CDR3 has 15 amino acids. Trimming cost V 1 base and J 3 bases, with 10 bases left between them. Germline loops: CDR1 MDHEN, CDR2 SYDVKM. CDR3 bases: TGTGCCAGCAGTTTATCGGGGGCGGACAATCAGCCCCAGCATTTT. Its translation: CASSLSGADNQPQHF.

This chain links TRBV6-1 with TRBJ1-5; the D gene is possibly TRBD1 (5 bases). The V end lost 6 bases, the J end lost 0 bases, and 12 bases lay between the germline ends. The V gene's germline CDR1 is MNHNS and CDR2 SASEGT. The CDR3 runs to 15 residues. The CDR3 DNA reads TGTGCCAGCAGCTATAACAGGTATAGCAATCAGCCCCAGCATTTT. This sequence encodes CASSYNRYSNQPQHF.

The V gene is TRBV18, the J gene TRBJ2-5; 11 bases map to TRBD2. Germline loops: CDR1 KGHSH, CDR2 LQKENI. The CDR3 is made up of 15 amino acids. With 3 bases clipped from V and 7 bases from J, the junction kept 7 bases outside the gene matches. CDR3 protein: CASSPTGTSGRTQYF. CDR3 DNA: TGTGCCAGCTCACCCACCGGGACTAGCGGACGGACCCAGTACTTC.

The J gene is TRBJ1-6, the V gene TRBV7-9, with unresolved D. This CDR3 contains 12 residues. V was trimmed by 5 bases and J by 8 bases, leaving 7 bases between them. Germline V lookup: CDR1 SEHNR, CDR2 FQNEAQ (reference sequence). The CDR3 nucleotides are TGTGCCAGCAGCACCGGAGATTCACCCCTCCACTTT. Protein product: CASSTGDSPLHF.

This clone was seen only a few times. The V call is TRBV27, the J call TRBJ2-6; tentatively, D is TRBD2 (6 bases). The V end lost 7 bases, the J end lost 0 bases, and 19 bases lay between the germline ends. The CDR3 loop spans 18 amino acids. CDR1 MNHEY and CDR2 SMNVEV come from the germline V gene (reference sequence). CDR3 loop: CASTPKLWGDSGANVLTF. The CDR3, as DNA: TGTGCCAGCACTCCCAAATTGTGGGGGGACTCTGGGGCCAACGTCCTGACTTTC.